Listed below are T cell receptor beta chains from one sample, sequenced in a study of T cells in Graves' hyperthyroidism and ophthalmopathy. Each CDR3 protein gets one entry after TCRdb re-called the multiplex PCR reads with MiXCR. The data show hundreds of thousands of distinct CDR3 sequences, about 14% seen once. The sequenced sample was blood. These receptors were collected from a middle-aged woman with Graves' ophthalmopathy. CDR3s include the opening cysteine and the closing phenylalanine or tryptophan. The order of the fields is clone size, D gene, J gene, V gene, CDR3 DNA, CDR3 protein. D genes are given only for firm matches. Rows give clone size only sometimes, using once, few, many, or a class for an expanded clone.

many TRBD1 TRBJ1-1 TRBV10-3 TGTGCCATCAGTGACTCAGGGGGCGCCAGCACTGAAGCTTTCTTT CAISDSGGASTEAFF
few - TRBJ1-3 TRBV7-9 TGTGCCAGCAGCTCCGACAGGATAAAGGGAAACACCATATATTTT CASSSDRIKGNTIYF
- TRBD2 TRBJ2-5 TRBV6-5 TGTGCCAGCAGTTCCCTGACTAGCGGGAATCAAGAGACCCAGTACTTC CASSSLTSGNQETQYF
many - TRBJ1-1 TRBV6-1 TGTGCCAGCAGGGCCGGGGGGTTAAACACTGAAGCTTTCTTT CASRAGGLNTEAFF
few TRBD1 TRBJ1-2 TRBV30 TGTGCCTGGAATCGACGGGACAGGGGGCATGGCTACACCTTC CAWNRRDRGHGYTF
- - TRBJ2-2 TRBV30 TGTGCCTGGAATGGGGGACAACCCACCGGGGAGCTGTTTTTT CAWNGGQPTGELFF
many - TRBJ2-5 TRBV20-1 TGCAGTGCTCCCCCCGGTGGGTACCTCCAAGAGACCCAGTACTTC CSAPPGGYLQETQYF
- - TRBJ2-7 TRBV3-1 TGTGCCAGCAGCCAGGGGATAGCCGACTCCTACGAGCAGTACTTC CASSQGIADSYEQYF
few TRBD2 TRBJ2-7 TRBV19 TGTGCCAGTAGTATTGTGGGACTAGCGGGAGCCGAGCAGTACTTC CASSIVGLAGAEQYF
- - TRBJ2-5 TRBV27 TGTGCCAGCAGTTTAAAGGCCGGGACAAGTTTTCGATCGGGAGAGACCCAGTACTTC CASSLKAGTSFRSGETQYF
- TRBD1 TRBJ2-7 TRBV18 TGTGCCAGCTCACCCCTGGGGACAGGGGGCTACGAGCAGTACTTC CASSPLGTGGYEQYF
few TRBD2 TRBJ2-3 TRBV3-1 TGTGCCAGCAGCCAAGATAGCGGGATGAGCACAGATACGCAGTATTTT CASSQDSGMSTDTQYF
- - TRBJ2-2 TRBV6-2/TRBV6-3 TGTGCCAGCAGTTACGGCCAGTTGGACACCGGGGAGCTGTTTTTT CASSYGQLDTGELFF
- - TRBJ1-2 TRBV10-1 TGCGCCAGCAGTGAGGACTGGGACCTCACTAACTATGGCTACACCTTC CASSEDWDLTNYGYTF
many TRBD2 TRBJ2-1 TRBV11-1 TGTGCCAGCAGCCCACTAGCGGGACCCTACAATGAGCAGTTCTTC CASSPLAGPYNEQFF
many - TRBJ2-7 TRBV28 TGTGCCAGCAGCTATGGACAAGCGGACGAGCAGTACTTC CASSYGQADEQYF
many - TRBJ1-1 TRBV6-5 TGTGCCAGCAGGTATGACGCCTTCCAAGGGGACACTGAAGCTTTCTTT CASRYDAFQGDTEAFF
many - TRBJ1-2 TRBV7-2 TGTGCCAGCAGCCCCCCCACGGGACGTGGCTACACCTTC CASSPPTGRGYTF
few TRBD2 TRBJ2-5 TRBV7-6 TGTGCCAGCAGCCCCAGCCCTAGCGGGAGGGCCGAGATGGAGACCCAGTACTTC CASSPSPSGRAEMETQYF
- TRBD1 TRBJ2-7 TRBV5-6 TGTGCCAGCAGCTTGGGGGACAGGGGACGGCCCTACGAGCAGTACTTC CASSLGDRGRPYEQYF
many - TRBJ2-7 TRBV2 TGTGCCAGCAGTGATACAGCCTCCTACGAGCAGTACTTC CASSDTASYEQYF
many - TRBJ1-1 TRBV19 TGTGCCAGTAGTATCGCTATCGAAGCTTTCTTT CASSIAIEAFF
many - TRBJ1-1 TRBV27 TGTGCCAGCAGCGGAAGGGCTGAAGCTTTCTTT CASSGRAEAFF
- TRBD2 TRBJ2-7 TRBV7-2 TGTGCCAGCAGCTTAGGGTTTCTAGCGGTCGAGCAGTACTTC CASSLGFLAVEQYF
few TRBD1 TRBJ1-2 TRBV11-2 TGTGCCAGCAGCGTCGGGACAGGGGTTTTGGAAGGCTACACCTTC CASSVGTGVLEGYTF
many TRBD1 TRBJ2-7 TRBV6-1 TGTGCCAGCGGGGACAGATCCTACGAGCAGTACTTC CASGDRSYEQYF
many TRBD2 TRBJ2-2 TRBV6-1 TGTGCCAGCAGTGAAAGTGGGGAACTAGCGGGAGGTACCGGGGAGCTGTTTTTT CASSESGELAGGTGELFF
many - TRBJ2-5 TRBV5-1 TGCGCCAGCAGCTTGGGGCAGGGGCCGGAGACCCAGTACTTC CASSLGQGPETQYF
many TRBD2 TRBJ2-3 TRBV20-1 TGCAGTGCTAGACCGGGACTAGCGGACACAGATACGCAGTATTTT CSARPGLADTDTQYF
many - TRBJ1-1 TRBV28 TGTGCCAGCAGCCGAAACCAGGGATTGAACACTGAAGCTTTCTTT CASSRNQGLNTEAFF
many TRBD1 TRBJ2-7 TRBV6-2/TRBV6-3 TGTGCCATACGTAAGACAGGGGTCTACGAGCAGTACTTC CAIRKTGVYEQYF
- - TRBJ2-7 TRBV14 TGTGCCAGCAGCCAATTGCGGTCTAGTCGCCCCTACGAGCAGTACTTC CASSQLRSSRPYEQYF
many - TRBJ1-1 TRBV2 TGTGCCAGCATCCTACAGGAGGCGGACACTGAAGCTTTCTTT CASILQEADTEAFF
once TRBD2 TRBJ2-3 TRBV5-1 TGCGCCAGCAGCCAGGGACTAGCGGGGGGATTAGATACGCAGTATTTT CASSQGLAGGLDTQYF
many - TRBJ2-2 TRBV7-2 TGTGCCAGCAGCTTAGCTAGCCTGAACACCGGGGAGCTGTTTTTT CASSLASLNTGELFF
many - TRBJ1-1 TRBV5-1 TGCGCCAGCAGCTTTGGACAGCAGAACACTGAAGCTTTCTTT CASSFGQQNTEAFF
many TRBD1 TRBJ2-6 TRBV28 TGTGCCAGCAGTTCCCGGGACAGGATCGGGGCCAACGTCCTGACTTTC CASSSRDRIGANVLTF
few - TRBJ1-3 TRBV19 TGTGCCAGTTCTTGGGAAAACTCTGGAAACACCATATATTTT CASSWENSGNTIYF
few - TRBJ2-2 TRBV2 TGTGCCAGCAGCGTAACAGGTCCCACCGGGGAGCTGTTTTTT CASSVTGPTGELFF
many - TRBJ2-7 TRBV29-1 TGCAGCTACAGACCGGGGGGCAACGAGCAGTACTTC CSYRPGGNEQYF
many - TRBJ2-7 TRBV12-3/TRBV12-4 TGTGCCAGCAGTTCCGTACTGACTCGGTACGAGCAGTACTTC CASSSVLTRYEQYF
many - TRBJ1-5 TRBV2 TGTGCCAGCAGTGATCAGGGTCAAGCATACCAGCCCCAGCATTTT CASSDQGQAYQPQHF
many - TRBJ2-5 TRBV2 TGTGCCAGCAGCCATGACACGAACCAAGAGACCCAGTACTTC CASSHDTNQETQYF
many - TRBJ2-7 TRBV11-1 TGTGCCAGCCGCCAGTTAGGGGTCGGTGAGCAGTACTTC CASRQLGVGEQYF
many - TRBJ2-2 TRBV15 TGTGCCACCAGCAGAGAGGGGTGGACCGGGGAGCTGTTTTTT CATSREGWTGELFF
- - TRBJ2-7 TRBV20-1 TGCAGTGCTAGAGACGTGGGTCGGCTAGCCCCACACGAGCAGTACTTC CSARDVGRLAPHEQYF
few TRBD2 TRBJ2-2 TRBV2 TGTGCCAGCAATCGGGCTAGCGGAAACACCGGGGAGCTGTTTTTT CASNRASGNTGELFF
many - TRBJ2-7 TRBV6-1 TGTGCCAGCAGTACCAACACGGCCAGAATCGAGCAGTACTTC CASSTNTARIEQYF
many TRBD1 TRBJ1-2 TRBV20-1 TGCAGTGCTAGCGGGCCCCGAGGGGGCGCAAGGGGCTACACCTTC CSASGPRGGARGYTF
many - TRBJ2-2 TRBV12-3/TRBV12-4 TGTGCCAGCAATTCTGGGAACACCGGGGAGCTGTTTTTT CASNSGNTGELFF
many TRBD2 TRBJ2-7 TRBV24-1 TGTGCCACCAGTGATGCCAGGGGTGATGGGACTAGCGGGACCTACGAGCAGTACTTC CATSDARGDGTSGTYEQYF
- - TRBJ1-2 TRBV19 TGTGCCAGTAGTATAGTCGCGGCAGCCTATGGCTACGCCTTC CASSIVAAAYGYAF
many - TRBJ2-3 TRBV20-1 TGCAGTGCTAGGGGGACGGTGAACACAGATACGCAGTATTTT CSARGTVNTDTQYF